This T cell receptor beta chain is from a study of yellow fever vaccine responses in identical twins. Findings and limits, study-wide: Twins reportedly had a vaccine T cell response that seemed partly convergent, partly personalized.

Each CDR3 protein is one row after TCRdb ran MiXCR on the RT-PCR reads. The data show tens of thousands of distinct CDR3 sequences, roughly 73% seen once. The ends lost 4 bases at V and 3 bases at J; junction bases unmatched: 9. This CDR3 region has 18 residues. Germline loops: CDR1 SGHAT, CDR2 FQNNGV. Remarks on this clonotype: What it binds is unknown.

This clonotype originated in a woman aged 18-30 years who received the yellow fever vaccine. The J gene is TRBJ2-4, the V gene TRBV11-2, with 13 bases lining up with TRBD2. The source was T cells from blood (PBMCs), unsorted or a sorted subset (not recorded which), collected before or after yellow fever vaccination (not recorded which). CDR3 nucleotide sequence: TGTGCCAGCAGCTCTACCTGGACTAGCGGGAGTATCAAAAACATTCAGTACTTC. Its translation: CASSSTWTSGSIKNIQYF.